The next 6 T cell receptor beta chains were all read from a single sample in a study of CD8+ T cells in alopecia areata. RNA was extracted and reverse transcribed into cDNA as the sequencing template. Repertoires were generated with immunoSEQ multiplex PCR, while TCRdb's copy carries only in-frame clones and drops some. The sample is made up of 200,000 to 300,000 clones, none counted only once. On the basis of CD4, CD8alpha, NKG2D, NKG2ACE and other markers, pooled cutaneous lymph node cells were sorted. The sequencing sample was made of CD4+ T cells sorted from a lymph node. These receptors came from a C3H/HeJ mouse with alopecia areata. Mice of this strain are of MHC haplotype H2-k.

A note on this clone: Mouse gene names and germline throughout. The read terminates 3 residues ahead of where the CDR3 ends, so the germline J gene completes it. V gene TRBV31 combines with J gene TRBJ1-6; 9 nucleotides align to TRBD1. TRBJ1-6 is sorted into the ORF group, with uncertain function. The CDR3 consists of 13 residues. The V segment lost 0 bases and the J segment 10 bases; nucleotides outside the gene matches: 1. Germline V gene sequence: CDR1 GKSSPN, CDR2 SITVG. The CDR3 here is CAWSLGQGSPLYF. CDR3 bases read: TGTGCCTGGAGTCTGGGACAGGGCTCGCCC.

This clone came up a few times. Gene names are the mouse ones. The read terminates 4 residues ahead of where the CDR3 ends, so the germline J gene completes it. The chain combines TRBV13-1 with TRBJ2-2, with TRBD2 matching 12 bases. V shed 3 bases, J shed 4 bases, and the junction held 4 bases outside the gene matches. The germline gives CDR1 NSHNY, CDR2 SYGAGN. The CDR3 is made up of 16 amino acids. The CDR3 bases that were read are TGTGCCAGCAGTGCGGACTGGGGGGGTTCCACCGGG. Its translation is CASSADWGGSTG. The entire CDR3 is CASSADWGGSTGQLYF.

This clone was seen a handful of times. The listed genes are named as in mouse. The read terminates 4 residues ahead of where the CDR3 ends, so the germline J gene completes it. The rearrangement uses TRBV19 and TRBJ2-2, with D possibly matching TRBD1 (6 bases). This CDR3 has 15 amino acids. V lost 4 bases, J lost 4 bases, and 14 bases lay in between. Germline values: CDR1 FNHDT, CDR2 SITEND (reference sequence). The part of the CDR3 DNA that was read is TGTGCCAGCAGTCCCCACAGGGAGGGCACCGGG. This translates into CASSPHREGTG. The entire CDR3 is CASSPHREGTGQLYF.

In this sample, this clone turned up a few times. These gene names are mouse names. Read sequence stops 4 residues before the CDR3 end, and the germline J gene provides the missing end. The rearrangement links TRBV5 to TRBJ2-1; 10 bases are shared with TRBD2. This CDR3 has 16 amino acids. Trimming at V came to 0 bases and at J to 4 bases, leaving 3 bases not matched to a gene. Germline V gene lookup returns CDR1 LGHNA and CDR2 YNLKQL (reference sequence). CDR3 in amino acids: CASSQERGLGYAEQFF. The CDR3 bases that were read are TGTGCCAGCAGCCAAGAGAGGGGACTGGGGTATGCT.

This clone has just a few counts. Here the gene names and germline are mouse. Read coverage stops 4 residues before the CDR3 terminus; the germline J gene supplies the remainder. The V call is TRBV19, the J call TRBJ2-1, with TRBD1 as a possible D gene (5 bases). The CDR3 runs 12 residues. The germline V gene has CDR1 FNHDT and CDR2 SITEND (reference sequence). CDR3 DNA, as far as it was read: TGTGCCAGCAGTATGGACAAAGCT. Translated: CASSMDKA. The complete CDR3 protein is CASSMDKAEQFF.

With respect to this clone: Gene names follow the mouse nomenclature. Read data end 4 residues before the CDR3 end; the end is taken from the germline J gene. The chain combines TRBV29 with TRBJ1-2; 7 nucleotides align to TRBD1. Trimming removed 7 bases from V and 3 bases from J; junction bases left unmatched: 2. The CDR3 extends over 12 amino acids. Germline lookup yields CDR1 MSHET and CDR2 SYDVDS. This chain's CDR3 is CASNQGDSDYTF. CDR3 DNA (partial): TGTGCTAGCAATCAGGGGGACTCC.